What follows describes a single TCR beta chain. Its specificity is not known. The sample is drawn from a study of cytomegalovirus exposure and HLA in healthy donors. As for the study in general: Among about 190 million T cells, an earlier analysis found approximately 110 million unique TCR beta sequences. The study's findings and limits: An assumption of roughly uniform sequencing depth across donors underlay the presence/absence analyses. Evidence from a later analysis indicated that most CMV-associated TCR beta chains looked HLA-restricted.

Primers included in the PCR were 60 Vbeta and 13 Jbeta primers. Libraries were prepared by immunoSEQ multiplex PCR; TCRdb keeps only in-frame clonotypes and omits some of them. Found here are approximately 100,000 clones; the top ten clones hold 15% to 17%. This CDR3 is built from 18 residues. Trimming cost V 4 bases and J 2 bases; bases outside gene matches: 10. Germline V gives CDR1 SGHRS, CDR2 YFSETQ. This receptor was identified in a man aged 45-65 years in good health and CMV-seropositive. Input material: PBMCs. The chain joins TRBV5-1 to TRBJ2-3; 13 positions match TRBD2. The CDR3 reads CASSRQGLAGPLTDTQYF. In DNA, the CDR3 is TGCGCCAGCAGCCGACAGGGACTAGCGGGACCCCTCACAGATACGCAGTATTTT. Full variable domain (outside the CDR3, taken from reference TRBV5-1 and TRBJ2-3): KAGVTQTPRYLIKTRGQQVTLSCSPISGHRSVSWYQQTPGQGLQFLFEYFSETQRNKGNFPGRFSGRQFSNSRSEMNVSTLELGDSALYLCASSRQGLAGPLTDTQYFGPGTRLTVL.